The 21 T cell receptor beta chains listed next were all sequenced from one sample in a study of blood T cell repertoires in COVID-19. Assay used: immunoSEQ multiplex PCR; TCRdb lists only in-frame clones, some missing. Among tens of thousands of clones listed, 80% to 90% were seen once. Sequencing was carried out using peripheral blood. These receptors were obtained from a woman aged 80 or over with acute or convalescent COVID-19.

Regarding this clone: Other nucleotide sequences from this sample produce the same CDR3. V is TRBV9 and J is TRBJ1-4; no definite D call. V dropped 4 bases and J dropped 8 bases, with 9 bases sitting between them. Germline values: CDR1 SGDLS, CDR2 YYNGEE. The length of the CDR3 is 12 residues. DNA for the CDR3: TGTGCCAGCAGCCCGGGTGGGGAAAAACTGTTTTTT. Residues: CASSPGGEKLFF.

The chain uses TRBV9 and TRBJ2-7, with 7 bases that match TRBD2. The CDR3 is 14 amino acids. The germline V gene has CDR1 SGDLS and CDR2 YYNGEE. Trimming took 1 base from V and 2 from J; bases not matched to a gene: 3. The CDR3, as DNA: TGTGCCAGCAGCGTATCAGCGGGGACCTACGAGCAGTACTTC. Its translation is CASSVSAGTYEQYF.

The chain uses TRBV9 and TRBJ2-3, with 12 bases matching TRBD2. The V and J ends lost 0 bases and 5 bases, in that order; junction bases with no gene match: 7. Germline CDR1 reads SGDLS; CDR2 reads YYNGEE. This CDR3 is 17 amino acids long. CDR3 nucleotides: TGTGCCAGCAGCGTAGCGGCCAGACTAGCGGGAGTAGATACGCAGTATTTT. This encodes CASSVAARLAGVDTQYF.

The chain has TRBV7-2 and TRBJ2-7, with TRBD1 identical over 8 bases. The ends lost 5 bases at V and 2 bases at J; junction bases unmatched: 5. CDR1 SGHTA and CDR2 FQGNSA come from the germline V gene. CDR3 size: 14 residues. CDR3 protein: CASSAKTGAYEQYF. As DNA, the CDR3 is TGTGCCAGCAGCGCGAAGACAGGGGCCTACGAGCAGTACTTC.

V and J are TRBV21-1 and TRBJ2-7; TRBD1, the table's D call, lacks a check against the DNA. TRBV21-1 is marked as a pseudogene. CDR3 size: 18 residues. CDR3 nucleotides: TGTGCCAGCAGCAAAGCTAGGGACAGGGATGAGGGCTGCTACGAGCAGTACTTC. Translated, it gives CASSKARDRDEGCYEQYF.

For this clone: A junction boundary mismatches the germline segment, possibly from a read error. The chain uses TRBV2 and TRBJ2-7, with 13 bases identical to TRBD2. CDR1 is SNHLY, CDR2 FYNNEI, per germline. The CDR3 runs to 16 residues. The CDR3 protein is CASSEGTSGEPYEQYF. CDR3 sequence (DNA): TGTGCCAGCAGCGAAGGGACTAGCGGGGAACCCTACGAGCAGTACTTC. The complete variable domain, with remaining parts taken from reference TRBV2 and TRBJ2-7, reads EPEVTQTPSHQVTQMGQEVILRCVPISNHLYFYWYRQILGQKVEFLVSFYNNEISEKSEIFDDQFSVERPDGSNFTLKIRSTKLEDSAMYFCASSEGTSGEPYEQYFGPGTRLTVT.

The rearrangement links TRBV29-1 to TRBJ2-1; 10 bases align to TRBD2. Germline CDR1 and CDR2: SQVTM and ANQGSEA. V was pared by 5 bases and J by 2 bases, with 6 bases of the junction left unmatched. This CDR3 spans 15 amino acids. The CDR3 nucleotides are TGCAGCGTTTGGCCTCTAGCGGGAGCCTACAATGAGCAGTTCTTC. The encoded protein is CSVWPLAGAYNEQFF.

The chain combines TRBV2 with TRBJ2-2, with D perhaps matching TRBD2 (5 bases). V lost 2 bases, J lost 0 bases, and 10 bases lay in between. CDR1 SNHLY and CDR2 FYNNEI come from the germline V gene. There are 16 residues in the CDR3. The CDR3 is CASSERRRTNTGELFF. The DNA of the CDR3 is TGTGCCAGCAGTGAAAGGAGGCGGACGAACACCGGGGAGCTGTTTTTT.

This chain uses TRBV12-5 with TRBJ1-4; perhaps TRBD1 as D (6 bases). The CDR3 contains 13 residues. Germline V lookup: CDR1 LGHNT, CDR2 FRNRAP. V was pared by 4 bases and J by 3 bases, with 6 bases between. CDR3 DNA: TGTGCTAGTGGTTGGACAGCTAATGAAAAACTGTTTTTT. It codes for CASGWTANEKLFF.

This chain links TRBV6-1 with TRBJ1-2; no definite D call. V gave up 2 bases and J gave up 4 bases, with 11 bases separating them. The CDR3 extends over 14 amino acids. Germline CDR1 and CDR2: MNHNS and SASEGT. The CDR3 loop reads CASSELVAPYGYTF. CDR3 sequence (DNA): TGTGCCAGCAGTGAATTGGTGGCCCCCTATGGCTACACCTTC.

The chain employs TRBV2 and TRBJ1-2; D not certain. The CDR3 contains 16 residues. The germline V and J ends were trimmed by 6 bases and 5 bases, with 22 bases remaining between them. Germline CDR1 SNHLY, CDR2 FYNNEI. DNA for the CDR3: TGTGCCAGCAGCGTTAACAAGGTCCAGGTATCTTATGGCTACACCTTC. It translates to CASSVNKVQVSYGYTF.

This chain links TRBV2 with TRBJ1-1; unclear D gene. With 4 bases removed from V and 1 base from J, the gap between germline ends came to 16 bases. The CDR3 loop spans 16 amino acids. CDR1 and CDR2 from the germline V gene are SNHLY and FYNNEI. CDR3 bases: TGTGCCAGCAGTGGTCAGGCAGCCTCAACGAACACTGAAGCTTTCTTT. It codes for CASSGQAASTNTEAFF.

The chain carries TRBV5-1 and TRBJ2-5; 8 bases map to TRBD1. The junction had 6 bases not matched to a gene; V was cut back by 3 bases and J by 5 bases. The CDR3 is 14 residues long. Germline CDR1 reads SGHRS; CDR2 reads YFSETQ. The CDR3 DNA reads TGCGCCAGCAGCTCCCAGGGGGCGCGGGAGACCCAGTACTTC. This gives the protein CASSSQGARETQYF.

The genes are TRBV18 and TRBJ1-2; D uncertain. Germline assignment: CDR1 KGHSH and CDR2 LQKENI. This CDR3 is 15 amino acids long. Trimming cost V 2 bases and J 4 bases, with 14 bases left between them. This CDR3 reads CASSPSPGGFYGYTF. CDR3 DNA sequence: TGTGCCAGCTCACCATCCCCTGGAGGGTTCTATGGCTACACCTTC.

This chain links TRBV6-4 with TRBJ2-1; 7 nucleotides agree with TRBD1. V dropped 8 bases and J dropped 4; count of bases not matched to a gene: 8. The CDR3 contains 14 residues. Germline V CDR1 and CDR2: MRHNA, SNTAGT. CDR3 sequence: CASGPGQSYNEQFF. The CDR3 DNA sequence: TGTGCCAGCGGACCGGGACAGAGTTACAATGAGCAGTTCTTC.

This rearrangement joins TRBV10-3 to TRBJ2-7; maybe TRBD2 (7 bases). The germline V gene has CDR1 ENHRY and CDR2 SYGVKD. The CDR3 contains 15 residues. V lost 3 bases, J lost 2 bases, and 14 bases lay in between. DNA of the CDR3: TGTGCCATCAGTGATAAAGGGGGGGCCCCCTACGAGCAGTACTTC. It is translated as CAISDKGGAPYEQYF.

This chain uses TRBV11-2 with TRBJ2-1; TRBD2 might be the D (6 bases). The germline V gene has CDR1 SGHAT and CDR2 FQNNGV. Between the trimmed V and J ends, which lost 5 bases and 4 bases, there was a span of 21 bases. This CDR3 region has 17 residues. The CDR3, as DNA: TGTGCCAGCAGCCCCCGCGGTAGCGGCTTGGGTTACAATGAGCAGTTCTTC. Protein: CASSPRGSGLGYNEQFF.

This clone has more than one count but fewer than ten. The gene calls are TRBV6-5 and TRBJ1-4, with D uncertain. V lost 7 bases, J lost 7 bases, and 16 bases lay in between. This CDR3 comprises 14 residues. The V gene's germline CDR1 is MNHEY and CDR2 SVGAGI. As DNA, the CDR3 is TGTGCCAGCAATCTTGACGGCCTAGGTGAAAAACTGTTTTTT. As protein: CASNLDGLGEKLFF.

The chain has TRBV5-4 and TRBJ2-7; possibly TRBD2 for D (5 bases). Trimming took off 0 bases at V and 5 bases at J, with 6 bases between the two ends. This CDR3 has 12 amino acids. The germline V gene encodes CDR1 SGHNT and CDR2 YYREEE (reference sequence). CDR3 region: CASSLERDEQYF. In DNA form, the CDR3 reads TGTGCCAGCAGCTTGGAGAGGGACGAGCAGTACTTC.

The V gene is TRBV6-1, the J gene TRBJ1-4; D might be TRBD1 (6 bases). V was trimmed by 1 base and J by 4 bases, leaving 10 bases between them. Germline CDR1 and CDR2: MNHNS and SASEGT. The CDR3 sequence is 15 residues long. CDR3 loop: CASSEEGGVNEKLFF. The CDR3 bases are TGTGCCAGCAGTGAAGAAGGGGGGGTTAATGAAAAACTGTTTTTT.

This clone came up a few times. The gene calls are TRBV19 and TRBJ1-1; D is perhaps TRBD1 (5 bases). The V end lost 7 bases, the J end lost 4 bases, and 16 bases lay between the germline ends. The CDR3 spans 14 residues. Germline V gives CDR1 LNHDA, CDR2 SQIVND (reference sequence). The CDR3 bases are TGTGCCAGTATGGCAGGGCAAAAGGGCACTGAAGCTTTCTTT. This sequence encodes CASMAGQKGTEAFF.